Sequencing of this TCR beta chain was carried out in a study of shared clonotypes between healthy human individuals. Turning to the study itself: Contributing individuals were two females and three males aged 18 to 49. Every donor yielded three CD4 naive, three CD4 memory, two CD8 naive and one CD8 memory plate. Whole-study findings and limits: Estimated richness values were generally larger in naive subsets than in memory subsets. Depth of sequencing was expected to influence donor clonotype sharing.

The V gene's germline CDR1 is SQVTM and CDR2 ANQGSEA. V was trimmed by 7 bases and J by 0 bases, leaving 11 bases between them. The CDR3 covers 13 residues. Only CD45RO-negative cells positively selected for CCR7 counted as naive CD8 cells, so terminally differentiated effector memory CD45RA+ cells were excluded. Concerning this clone itself: Antigen specificity is unknown.

Sequenced by immunoSEQ multiplex PCR; TCRdb stores in-frame clones only, minus some. Among about 2,200,000 clones listed, about 93% were seen once. This sequence was found in a man younger than 35 in good health. Some clones in this sample may be carry-over from other donors' samples. V gene TRBV29-1 combines with J gene TRBJ2-3; possibly TRBD2 for D (5 bases). The sequencing input was naive CD8+ T cells from PBMCs. In nucleotides, the CDR3 is TGCAGCGCCCCAAGGACTAGCACAGATACGCAGTATTTT. Translated: CSAPRTSTDTQYF.